This record concerns one T cell receptor beta chain sequence. The antigen remains undetermined. The record originates from a study of cytomegalovirus exposure and HLA in healthy donors. Looked up from germline, CDR1 is SEHNR and CDR2 is FQNEAQ (reference sequence). The CDR3 totals 14 residues. Trimming removed 1 base at V and 3 bases at J, with 9 bases between. Study findings and constraints: The authors enumerated over 150 TCR beta chains as linked to cytomegalovirus.

Primers included in the PCR were 60 Vbeta and 13 Jbeta primers. Method: immunoSEQ multiplex PCR; TCRdb's copy keeps in-frame clones and lacks some. The repertoire holds 200,000 to 250,000 clones, with 65% to 85% as singletons. The sequencing input was PBMCs. V is TRBV7-9 and J is TRBJ2-5; TRBD1 is a possible D gene (6 bases). The sequence was obtained from a man aged 25-45 years in good health and CMV-seronegative. CDR3 region: CASSLEGVKETQYF. The DNA of the CDR3 is TGTGCCAGCAGCTTAGAGGGGGTGAAAGAGACCCAGTACTTC.